One sample yielded the 8 T cell receptor beta chains listed below, sequenced in a study of regulatory T cells in long-lasting Graves disease. Combining iRepertoire HTBI primers with Arm-PCR of CDR3 regions, the authors built TCR beta libraries. Each CDR3 protein gets one entry after TCRdb re-called the multiplex PCR reads with MiXCR. This sample yields some 370,000 distinct CDR3 sequences, of which around 11% are seen a single time; 18% belongs to the top ten. The time point is: newly diagnosed GD, antithyroid drugs for less than 3 months. The TCR library was prepared using RNA isolated from PBMCs. The sample also formed part of further work on T cells in Graves' hyperthyroidism and ophthalmopathy.

The sample consisted of peripheral blood mononuclear cells (PBMCs), taken at new diagnosis, from a patient treated with antithyroid drugs. The receptors derive from a woman aged 18-29 years with Graves disease.

Ten or more counts support this clonotype. J is TRBJ2-7 and V is TRBV6-9; D might be TRBD2 (5 bases). Germline V gives CDR1 MNHGY, CDR2 SVAAGI. V lost 2 bases, J lost 0 bases, and 8 bases lay in between. The CDR3 is made up of 14 amino acids. The CDR3 sequence: CASSYEGPSYEQYF. The CDR3 nucleotides are TGTGCCAGCAGTTATGAGGGTCCCTCCTACGAGCAGTACTTC.

This clonotype was observed at least ten times. V gene TRBV7-2 combines with J gene TRBJ2-3; D may be TRBD1 (5 bases). Germline V lookup: CDR1 SGHTA, CDR2 FQGNSA. The V gene lost 5 bases and the J gene lost 2 bases, with 23 bases spanning the gap. This CDR3 comprises 18 residues. CDR3 DNA sequence: TGTGCCAGCAGCATACTCCCTCAGGGTGACCGAACCACAGATACGCAGTATTTT. Residues: CASSILPQGDRTTDTQYF. Full variable domain (outside the CDR3, taken from reference TRBV7-2 and TRBJ2-3): GAGVSQSPSNKVTEKGKDVELRCDPISGHTALYWYRQSLGQGLEFLIYFQGNSAPDKSGLPSDRFSAERTGGSVSTLTIQRTQQEDSAVYLCASSILPQGDRTTDTQYFGPGTRLTVL.

V usage is TRBV5-1 and J usage is TRBJ1-4, with D unresolved. The germline V gene has CDR1 SGHRS and CDR2 YFSETQ. The CDR3 consists of 13 residues. Trimming pared 4 bases from V and 6 bases from J, leaving 10 bases between. For the CDR3, the DNA is TGCGCCAGCAGCACCAACATGGATGAAAAACTGTTTTTT. Its translation is CASSTNMDEKLFF.

Many counts were recorded for this clonotype. V gene TRBV20-1 combines with J gene TRBJ2-1, with D hard to call. CDR3 size: 14 residues. V was cut by 7 bases and J by 5 bases, with 18 bases left in between. From germline, CDR1 is DFQATT and CDR2 SNEGSKA (reference sequence). Written as DNA, the CDR3 is TGCAGTGGCTCGCGAAGCCGGGTAAACAATGAGCAGTTCTTC. This codes for CSGSRSRVNNEQFF.

This clonotype has a count of ten or more. The CDR3 protein is CASSESVQPQHF. Here the CDR3 DNA reads TGTGCCAGCAGTGAATCTGTTCAGCCCCAGCATTTT. The gene calls are TRBV2 and TRBJ1-5; no firm D call. Trimming shortened V by 2 bases and J by 6 bases, and 5 bases separated the two germline ends. CDR1 SNHLY and CDR2 FYNNEI come from the germline V gene. The CDR3 sequence is 12 residues long.

This clonotype was found many times. V is TRBV19 and J is TRBJ1-5; D uncertain. This CDR3 has 17 amino acids. Germline CDR1 and CDR2: LNHDA and SQIVND (reference sequence). The V end lost 6 bases, the J end lost 0 bases, and 18 bases lay between the germline ends. The chain's CDR3 is CASRSILQALSNQPQHF. The CDR3 DNA is TGTGCCAGTAGGTCAATCCTGCAGGCACTTAGCAATCAGCCCCAGCATTTT.

This clonotype showed up many times. The chain couples TRBV4-3 to TRBJ2-7; D possibly corresponds to TRBD1 (5 bases). V dropped 0 bases and J dropped 6 bases, with 12 bases sitting between them. CDR3 length: 14 residues. Germline CDR1 LGHNA, CDR2 YSLEER. CDR3: CASSQDIRAVEQYF. The CDR3 DNA is TGCGCCAGCAGCCAAGATATCAGGGCCGTCGAGCAGTACTTC.

This clonotype has ten or more counts. The chain links TRBV7-9 to TRBJ1-2; no firm D call. There are 13 residues in the CDR3. V was cut by 3 bases and J by 2 bases, with 7 bases left in between. In germline, CDR1 is SEHNR, CDR2 FQNEAQ (reference sequence). The DNA of the CDR3 is TGTGCCAGCAGCTTTGTGTGGAACTATGGCTACACCTTC. Amino acids: CASSFVWNYGYTF.